This entry concerns a single T cell receptor beta chain. Its target is not known. This entry belongs to a study of immune heterogeneity within non-small cell lung tumors. Study-level points and caveats: While identical dominant CDR3 beta clonotypes recurred across tumor sites within a patient, high-frequency clones unique to individual sites also appeared.

Bulk tumor genomic DNA (around 600 ng per sample) served as template. From each primary tumor, several far-apart biopsies were obtained during surgery. Patients went through curative surgery, and their non-small cell lung cancer was untreated and newly diagnosed. Newly diagnosed patients with non-small cell lung cancer who were having surgery with curative intent served as donors. TCR beta CDR3 was amplified by multiplex PCR using 32 V and 13 J primers. TCRdb reanalysed the multiplex PCR reads using MiXCR and keeps one entry per CDR3 protein. The sample contains roughly 11,000 distinct CDR3 sequences, under 35% of which appear only once. Germline V lookup: CDR1 SGDLS, CDR2 YYNGEE. V dropped 8 bases and J dropped 1; count of bases not matched to a gene: 5. The CDR3 is made up of 14 amino acids.

Material for sequencing was lung tumor tissue. The gene calls are TRBV9 and TRBJ1-5, with TRBD1 identical over 8 bases. This clonotype originated in a woman between 45 and 65 years old with non-small cell lung cancer. The CDR3 DNA is TGTGCCAGAGCGGGACAGGAGAGCAATCAGCCCCAGCATTTT. It specifies CARAGQESNQPQHF.